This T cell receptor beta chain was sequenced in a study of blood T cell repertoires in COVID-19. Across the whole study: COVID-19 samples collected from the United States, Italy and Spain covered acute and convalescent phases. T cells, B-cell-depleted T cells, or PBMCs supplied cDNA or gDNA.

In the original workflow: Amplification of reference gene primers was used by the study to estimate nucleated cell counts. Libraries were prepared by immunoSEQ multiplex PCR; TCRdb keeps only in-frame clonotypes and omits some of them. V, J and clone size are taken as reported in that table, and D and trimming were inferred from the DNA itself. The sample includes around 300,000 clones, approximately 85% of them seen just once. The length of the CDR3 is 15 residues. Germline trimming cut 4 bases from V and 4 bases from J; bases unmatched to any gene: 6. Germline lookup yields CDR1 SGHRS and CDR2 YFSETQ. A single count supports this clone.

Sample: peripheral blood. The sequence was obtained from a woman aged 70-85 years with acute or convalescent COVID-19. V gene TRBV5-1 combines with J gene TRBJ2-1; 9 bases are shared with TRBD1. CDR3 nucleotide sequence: TGCGCCAGCAGCCTAACAGGGGGCACATACAATGAGCAGTTCTTC. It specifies CASSLTGGTYNEQFF.